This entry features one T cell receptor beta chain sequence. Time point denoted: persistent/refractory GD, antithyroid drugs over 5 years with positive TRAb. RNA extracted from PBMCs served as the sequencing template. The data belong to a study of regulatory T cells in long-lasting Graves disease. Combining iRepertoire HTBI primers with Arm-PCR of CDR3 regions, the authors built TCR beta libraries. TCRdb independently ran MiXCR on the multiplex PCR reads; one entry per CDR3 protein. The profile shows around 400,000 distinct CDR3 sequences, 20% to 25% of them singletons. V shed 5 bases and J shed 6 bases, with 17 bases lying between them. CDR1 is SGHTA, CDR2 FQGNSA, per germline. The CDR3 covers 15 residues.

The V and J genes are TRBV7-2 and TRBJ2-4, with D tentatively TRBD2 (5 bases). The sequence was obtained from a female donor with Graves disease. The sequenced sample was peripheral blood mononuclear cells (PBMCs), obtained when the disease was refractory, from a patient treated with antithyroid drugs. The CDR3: CASSLGGGLGNIQYF. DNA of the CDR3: TGTGCCAGCAGCCTAGGAGGCGGGCTGGGAAACATTCAGTACTTC.